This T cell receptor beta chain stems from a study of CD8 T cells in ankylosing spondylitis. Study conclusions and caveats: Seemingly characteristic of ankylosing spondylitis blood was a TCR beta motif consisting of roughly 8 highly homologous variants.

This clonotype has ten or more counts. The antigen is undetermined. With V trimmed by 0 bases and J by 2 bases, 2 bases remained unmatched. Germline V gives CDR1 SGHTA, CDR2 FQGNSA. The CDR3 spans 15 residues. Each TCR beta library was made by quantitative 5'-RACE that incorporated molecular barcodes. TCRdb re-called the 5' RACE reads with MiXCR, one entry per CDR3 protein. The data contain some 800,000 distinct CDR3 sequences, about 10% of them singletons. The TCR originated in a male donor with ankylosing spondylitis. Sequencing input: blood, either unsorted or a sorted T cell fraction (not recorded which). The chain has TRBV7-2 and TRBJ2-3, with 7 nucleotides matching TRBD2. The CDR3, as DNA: TGTGCCAGCAGCTTAGCGAGCGGGGCCACAGATACGCAGTATTTT. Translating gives CASSLASGATDTQYF. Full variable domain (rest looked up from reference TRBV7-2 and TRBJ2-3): GAGVSQSPSNKVTEKGKDVELRCDPISGHTALYWYRQSLGQGLEFLIYFQGNSAPDKSGLPSDRFSAERTGGSVSTLTIQRTQQEDSAVYLCASSLASGATDTQYFGPGTRLTVL.